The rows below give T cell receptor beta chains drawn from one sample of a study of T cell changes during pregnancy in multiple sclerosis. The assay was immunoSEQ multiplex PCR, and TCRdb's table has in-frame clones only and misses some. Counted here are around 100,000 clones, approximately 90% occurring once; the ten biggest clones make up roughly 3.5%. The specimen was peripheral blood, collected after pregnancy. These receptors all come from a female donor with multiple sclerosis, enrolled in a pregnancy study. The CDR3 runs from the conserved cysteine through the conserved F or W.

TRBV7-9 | CASSWDRGSYNEQFF
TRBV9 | CASSAIGFADTQYF
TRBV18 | CASSPGAAETQYF
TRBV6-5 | CASSGTGGSAFF
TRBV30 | CAWSENTGTEKLFF
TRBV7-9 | CASSLPSTYEQYF
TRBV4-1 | CASSQVAGGRGDTQYF
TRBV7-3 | CASSPQISGANVLTF
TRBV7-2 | CASSSTYRGHEQYF
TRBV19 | CASGRTSGGPYNEQFF
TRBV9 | CASSPGAFIIHSYNEQFF
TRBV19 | CASSIGEGNTEAFF
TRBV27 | CASSLKGLRDRTLQETQYF
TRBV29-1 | CSVDSASGGSGNEQFF
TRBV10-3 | CAISDSSGGLYEQYF
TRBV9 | CASSALDRGFTEAFF
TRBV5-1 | CASSLASRETQYF
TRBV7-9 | CASSLAIGRGGTEAFF
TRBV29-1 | CSATGGLETQYF
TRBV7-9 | CASSLVAGATDTQYF
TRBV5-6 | CASSAQGQSEDTQYF
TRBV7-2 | CASSLGHTYEQYF
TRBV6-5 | CASSRGNYGYTF
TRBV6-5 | CASSSRDTPGYTF
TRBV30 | CAWSVPGLAPSWNEQFF
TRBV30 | CAWIAGGRAGELFF
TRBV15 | CATSEDRAGNTIYF
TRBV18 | CASSPARGGPKETQYF
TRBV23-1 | CASTFAGQNSPLHF
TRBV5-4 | CASSLPGLAGSNEQFF
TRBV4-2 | CASSQQGPGGGNEQFF
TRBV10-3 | CAISESLAESDTQYF
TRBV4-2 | CASSQEVTSGGAGELFF